This T cell receptor (beta chain) originates from a study of low-dose radiotherapy and immunotherapy resistance in tumors. Turning to the study itself: Treatment included intravenous cyclophosphamide dosed at 200 mg/m2 every two weeks, one day before radiation and immunotherapy.

Time point given: before trial treatment. This clonotype was recorded many times. cDNA synthesis used a TRAV/TRBV-specific primer set for both chains. The TCRs were subjected to amplification over around 19 PCR cycles employing a constant-region primer in conjunction with a V-primer adapter. TCRdb reprocessed the reads with MiXCR, giving one entry per CDR3 protein. The sample comprises roughly 36,000 distinct CDR3 sequences, about 28% of which are singletons, and roughly 3.5% rests with the top ten. CDR1 SGHVS and CDR2 FQNEAQ come from the germline V gene. The J segment lost 0 bases and the V segment lost 5 bases, leaving 4 bases of the junction unmatched. This CDR3 is built from 15 residues.

This TCR came from a male donor with gallbladder cancer. The sample here was PBMCs, taken before treatment. This rearrangement joins TRBV7-8 to TRBJ2-3, with 8 bases matching TRBD2. The CDR3: CASSRGGFSTDTQYF. The CDR3 coding sequence is TGTGCCAGCAGCCGCGGGGGGTTTAGCACAGATACGCAGTATTTT.